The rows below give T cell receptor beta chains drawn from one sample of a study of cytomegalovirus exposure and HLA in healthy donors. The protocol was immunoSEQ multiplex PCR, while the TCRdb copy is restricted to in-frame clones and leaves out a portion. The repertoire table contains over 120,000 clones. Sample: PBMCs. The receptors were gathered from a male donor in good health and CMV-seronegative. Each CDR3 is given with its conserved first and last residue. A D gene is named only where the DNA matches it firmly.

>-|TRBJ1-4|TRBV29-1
CSASDRANEKLFF
TGCAGCGCTTCGGACAGAGCTAATGAAAAACTGTTTTTT
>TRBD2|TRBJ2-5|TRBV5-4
CASSTRLAGNRETQYF
TGTGCCAGCAGCACGCGACTAGCGGGAAACAGAGAGACCCAGTACTTC
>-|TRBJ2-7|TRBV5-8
CASSHGLYEQYF
TGTGCCAGCAGCCATGGGCTTTACGAGCAGTACTTC
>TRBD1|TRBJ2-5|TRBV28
CASRTTGQGLVGETQYF
TGTGCCAGCAGGACAACGGGACAGGGCCTAGTCGGAGAGACCCAGTACTTC
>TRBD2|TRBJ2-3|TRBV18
CASSPKLAGGIPDTQYF
TGTGCCAGCTCACCTAAGCTGGCGGGAGGGATCCCAGATACGCAGTATTTT
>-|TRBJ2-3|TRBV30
CAWSGTGISTDAQYF
TGTGCCTGGAGTGGAACGGGGATTAGCACAGATGCGCAGTATTTT
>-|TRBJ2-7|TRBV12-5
CASGSSPYEQYF
TGTGCTAGTGGCTCCAGTCCCTACGAGCAGTACTTC
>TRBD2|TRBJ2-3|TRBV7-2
CASSFAGGPDTQYF
TGTGCCAGCAGCTTCGCGGGGGGGCCAGATACGCAGTATTTT
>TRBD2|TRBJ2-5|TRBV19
CASNSGGQETQYF
TGTGCCAGTAACTCGGGGGGACAAGAGACCCAGTACTTC
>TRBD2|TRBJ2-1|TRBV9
CASSAPSGTSGGVYEQFF
TGTGCCAGCAGCGCGCCATCCGGGACTAGCGGGGGGGTCTATGAGCAGTTCTTC
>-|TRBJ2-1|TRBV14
CASSQPNRVWQFF
TGTGCCAGCAGCCAACCTAACAGGGTATGGCAGTTCTTC
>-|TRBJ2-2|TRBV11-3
CASSLFKNTGELFF
TGTGCCAGCAGCTTATTTAAGAACACCGGGGAGCTGTTTTTT
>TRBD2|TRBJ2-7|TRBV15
CATSRDASGAYEQYF
TGTGCCACCAGCAGAGATGCTAGCGGAGCCTACGAGCAGTACTTC
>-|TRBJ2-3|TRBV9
CASSVGPGGDTQYF
TGTGCCAGCAGCGTAGGACCCGGCGGGGATACGCAGTATTTT
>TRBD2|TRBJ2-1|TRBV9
CASSIAGSSYNEQFF
TGTGCCAGCAGTATAGCGGGAAGCTCCTACAATGAGCAGTTCTTC
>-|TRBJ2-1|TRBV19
CASSTPVRRSSYNEQFF
TGTGCCAGTAGTACCCCGGTGCGAAGGAGCTCCTACAATGAGCAGTTCTTC